This T cell receptor (beta chain) is from a study of shared clonotypes between healthy human individuals. The method was immunoSEQ multiplex PCR; TCRdb's version includes in-frame clones alone and lacks a portion of them. Here the sample spans around 2.1 million clones, roughly 91% being singletons. This CDR3 spans 12 amino acids. V was clipped by 8 bases and J by 0 bases, with 7 bases between them. Germline CDR1 is SNHLY and CDR2 is FYNNEI. Naive CD8 cells lacked CD45RO and underwent positive selection for CCR7, leaving out terminally differentiated effector memory CD45RA+ cells. The chain carries TRBV2 and TRBJ1-1; D remains unclear. The source is a man in his late teens or twenties in good health. Some clones in this sample may be carry-over from other donors' samples. Material for sequencing was naive CD8+ T cells from PBMCs. CDR3 amino acids: CASHRVNTEAFF. CDR3 coding DNA: TGTGCCAGCCACCGGGTGAACACTGAAGCTTTCTTT.